A single sample gave rise to the 9 T cell receptor beta chains below, sequenced in a study of ipilimumab plus nivolumab after autologous stem cell transplantation. The repertoire was sequenced with immunoSEQ multiplex PCR; TCRdb's copy has only in-frame clones and lacks some. The sample has approximately 84,000 clones; about 83% are singletons. Sequenced material: PBMCs, taken in a trial of ipilimumab plus nivolumab as post-transplant consolidation. These receptors all stem from a male donor with diffuse large B-cell lymphoma.

The chain recombines TRBV7-8 with TRBJ2-5; tentative D call: TRBD2 (6 bases). The CDR3 covers 15 residues. V lost 5 bases, J lost 5 bases, and 18 bases lay in between. CDR1 SGHVS and CDR2 FQNEAQ come from the germline V gene. CDR3 sequence (DNA): TGTGCCAGCAGCCGCCGCCAGGCGGGGCCGGAGACCCAGTACTTC. Amino acids: CASSRRQAGPETQYF. Full variable domain (remainder filled in from reference TRBV7-8 and TRBJ2-5): GAGVSQSPRYKVAKRGQDVALRCDPISGHVSLFWYQQALGQGPEFLTYFQNEAQLDKSGLPSDRFFAERPEGSVSTLKIQRTQQEDSAVYLCASSRRQAGPETQYFGPGTRLLVL.

The V gene is TRBV5-8, the J gene TRBJ1-1; the D is unclear. This CDR3 is built from 17 residues. Trimming shortened V by 3 bases and J by 1 base, and 19 bases separated the two germline ends. The germline gives CDR1 SGHTS, CDR2 YDEGEE. This CDR3 reads CASSYNRAGPRNTEAFF. The CDR3 region has the DNA TGTGCCAGCAGCTACAACCGGGCCGGCCCTCGGAACACTGAAGCTTTCTTT.

This clone was counted once. V and J are TRBV7-2 and TRBJ1-5; no firm D call. Deletions cut 5 bases from V and 3 bases from J, with 14 bases between. The CDR3 is 15 residues long. Germline CDR1 is SGHTA and CDR2 is FQGNSA. CDR3 protein: CASSLRRSPNQPQHF. As DNA, the CDR3 is TGTGCCAGCAGCCTAAGGCGAAGTCCCAATCAGCCCCAGCATTTT.

This clone was seen a few times. J is TRBJ1-4 and V is TRBV4-1; no reliable D call. CDR1 and CDR2 (germline): MGHRA, YSYEKL. Trimming shortened V by 0 bases and J by 3 bases, and 8 bases separated the two germline ends. There are 15 residues in the CDR3. The CDR3 protein is CASSQEWGSNEKLFF. The CDR3 DNA reads as TGCGCCAGCAGCCAAGAATGGGGTTCTAATGAAAAACTGTTTTTT.

The chain has TRBV4-1 and TRBJ1-6, with D possibly matching TRBD1 (5 bases). The CDR3 totals 16 residues. V gave up 4 bases and J gave up 9 bases, with 19 bases separating them. Germline lookup yields CDR1 MGHRA and CDR2 YSYEKL. This CDR3 reads CASSLLRGSQGSPLHF. CDR3 in DNA: TGCGCCAGCAGCCTCCTCCGGGGGTCCCAAGGTTCACCCCTCCACTTT.

The chain is built from TRBV4-2 and TRBJ2-3; 7 bases line up with TRBD2. Trimming at V came to 4 bases and at J to 1 base, leaving 2 bases not matched to a gene. Germline values: CDR1 LGHNA, CDR2 YNFKEQ. The CDR3 loop spans 14 amino acids. CDR3 sequence (DNA): TGTGCCAGCAGCCCCGGACTAGGCACAGATACGCAGTATTTT. Protein sequence: CASSPGLGTDTQYF.

V and J are TRBV5-5 and TRBJ1-2; 7 bases map to TRBD1. The germline CDR1 and CDR2 sequences are SGHKS and YYEKEE (reference sequence). Unmatched junction bases numbered 6, after V lost 3 bases and J lost 4 bases. CDR3 length equals 14 residues. The CDR3 DNA is TGTGCCAGCAGCTGGGGACAGAACGTCTATGGCTACACCTTC. It yields the protein CASSWGQNVYGYTF.

The rearrangement uses TRBV7-2 and TRBJ1-1, with unresolved D. Between the trimmed V and J ends, which lost 4 bases and 0 bases, there was a span of 6 bases. Germline-derived CDR1 and CDR2 are SGHTA and FQGNSA. This CDR3 region has 13 residues. The CDR3: CASSSDMNTEAFF. The DNA for the CDR3 is TGTGCCAGCAGCTCCGATATGAACACTGAAGCTTTCTTT.

Turning to this clone: Sequence at one end of the junction differs from germline and may be a read error. The sample contains more than one DNA sequence encoding this CDR3. The rearrangement uses TRBV23-1 and TRBJ1-5; D call uncertain. TRBV23-1 qualifies as an ORF whose function is uncertain. The CDR3 totals 14 residues. The CDR3 sequence: CASSQSRTNQPQHF. CDR3 in DNA: TGCGCCAGCAGCCAATCGCGCACCAACCAGCCCCAGCATTTT.